Reported below is one T cell receptor beta chain. Some clones are missing from TCRdb's copy, which holds only in-frame ones; the method was immunoSEQ multiplex PCR. The table has about 85,000 clones, 70% to 80% seen once. The entry originates in a study of cytotoxic CD8 clonotypes in ibrutinib-treated CLL. Looked up from germline, CDR1 is LNHDA and CDR2 is SQIVND (reference sequence). J lost 10 bases, V lost 6 bases, and 11 bases had no gene match. The CDR3 length is 14 residues. Sequences were derived from PBMCs, sampled after 12 months of ibrutinib treatment. The V call is TRBV19, the J call TRBJ2-1; 8 bases map to TRBD2. The origin of this receptor is a human donor with chronic lymphocytic leukemia. The CDR3 coding sequence is TGTGCCAGTAGAAGAGCGGGAGCACCTAGGGAGCAGTTCTTC. It yields the protein CASRRAGAPREQFF.